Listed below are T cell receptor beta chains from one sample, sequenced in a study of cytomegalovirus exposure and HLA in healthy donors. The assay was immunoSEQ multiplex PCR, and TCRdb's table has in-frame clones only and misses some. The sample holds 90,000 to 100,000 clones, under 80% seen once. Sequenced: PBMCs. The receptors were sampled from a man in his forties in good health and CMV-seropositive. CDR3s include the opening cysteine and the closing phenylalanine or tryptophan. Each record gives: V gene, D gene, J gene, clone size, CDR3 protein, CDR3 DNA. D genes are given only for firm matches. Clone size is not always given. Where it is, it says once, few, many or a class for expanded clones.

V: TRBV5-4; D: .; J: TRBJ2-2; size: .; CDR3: CASSREGHTGELFF; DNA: TGTGCCAGCAGCCGAGAGGGCCACACCGGGGAGCTGTTTTTT
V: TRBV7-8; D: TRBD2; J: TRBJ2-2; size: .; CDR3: CASSPMATSGPPLTGELFF; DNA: TGTGCCAGCAGCCCCATGGCGACTAGCGGCCCGCCCCTCACCGGGGAGCTGTTTTTT
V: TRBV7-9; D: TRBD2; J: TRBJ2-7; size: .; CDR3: CASSLARTSGSYEQYF; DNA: TGTGCCAGCAGCTTAGCCCGGACTAGCGGGAGCTACGAGCAGTACTTC
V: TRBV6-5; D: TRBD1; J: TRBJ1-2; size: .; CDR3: CASRKNTGEASGYTF; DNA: TGTGCCAGCAGAAAGAACACAGGGGAGGCTTCCGGCTACACCTTC
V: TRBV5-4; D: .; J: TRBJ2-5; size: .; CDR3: CASSLAGERVGETQYF; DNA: TGTGCCAGCAGCTTGGCCGGGGAGCGGGTAGGGGAGACCCAGTACTTC
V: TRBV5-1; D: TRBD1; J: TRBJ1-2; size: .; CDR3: CASSLERTGGSGDGYTF; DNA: TGCGCCAGCAGCTTGGAACGGACAGGGGGCTCTGGTGATGGCTACACCTTC
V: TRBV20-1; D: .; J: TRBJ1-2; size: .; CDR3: CSAYRYGYTF; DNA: TGCAGTGCCTATCGCTATGGCTACACCTTC
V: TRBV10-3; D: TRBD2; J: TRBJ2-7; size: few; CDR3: CAISGTSGGPSYEQYF; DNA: TGTGCCATCAGTGGGACTAGCGGGGGGCCCTCCTACGAGCAGTACTTC
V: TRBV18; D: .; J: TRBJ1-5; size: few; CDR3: CASSPFNGEDQPQHF; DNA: TGTGCCAGCTCGCCCTTTAACGGGGAGGATCAGCCCCAGCATTTT
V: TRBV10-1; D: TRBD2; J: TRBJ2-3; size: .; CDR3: CASSDGGGDADTQYF; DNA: TGCGCCAGCAGTGACGGCGGGGGGGACGCAGATACGCAGTATTTT
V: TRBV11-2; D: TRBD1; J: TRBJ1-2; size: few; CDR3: CASSQGTGKWQYGYTF; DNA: TGTGCCAGCAGCCAAGGGACAGGGAAGTGGCAATATGGCTACACCTTC
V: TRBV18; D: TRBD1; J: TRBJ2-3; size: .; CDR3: CASSLFGTGTSDTQYF; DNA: TGTGCCAGCTCACTCTTCGGGACAGGGACATCAGATACGCAGTATTTT
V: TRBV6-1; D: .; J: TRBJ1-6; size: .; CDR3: CASSGRGSSYNSPLHF; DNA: TGTGCCAGCAGTGGACGGGGAAGCTCCTATAATTCACCCCTCCACTTT
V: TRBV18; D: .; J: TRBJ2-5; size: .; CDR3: CASSPLPEEYREKTQYF; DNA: TGTGCCAGCTCACCCCTTCCCGAAGAATACAGGGAGAAGACCCAGTACTTC
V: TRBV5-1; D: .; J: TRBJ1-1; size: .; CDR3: CASRDGDTLNTEAFF; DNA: TGCGCCAGCAGGGATGGGGACACATTGAACACTGAAGCTTTCTTT
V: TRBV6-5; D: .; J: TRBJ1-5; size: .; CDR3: CASSRGRTDQPQHF; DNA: TGTGCCAGCAGTAGGGGTAGAACGGATCAGCCCCAGCATTTT
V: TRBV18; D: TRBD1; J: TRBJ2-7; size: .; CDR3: CASSPTGTGGGEQYF; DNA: TGTGCCAGCTCACCCACCGGGACAGGGGGAGGGGAGCAGTACTTC
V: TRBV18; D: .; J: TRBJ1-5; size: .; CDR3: CASSAGTGNQPQHF; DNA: TGTGCCAGCTCTGCCGGGACTGGTAATCAGCCCCAGCATTTT
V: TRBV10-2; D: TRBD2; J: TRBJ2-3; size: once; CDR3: CASSAVAGGDTQYF; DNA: TGCGCCAGCAGTGCGGTCGCGGGGGGAGATACGCAGTATTTT
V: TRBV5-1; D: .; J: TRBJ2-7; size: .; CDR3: CASSYSPGQPTEQYF; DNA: TGCGCCAGCAGCTACTCACCCGGACAGCCCACAGAGCAGTACTTC
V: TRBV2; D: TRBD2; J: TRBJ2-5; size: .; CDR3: CASSRRAGDLQETQYF; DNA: TGTGCCAGCAGTCGGAGAGCGGGGGACCTACAAGAGACCCAGTACTTC
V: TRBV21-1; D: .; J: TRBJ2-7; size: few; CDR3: CARLRGGYEQYF; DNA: TGTGCCCGCCTGCGGGGGGGCTACGAGCAGTACTTC
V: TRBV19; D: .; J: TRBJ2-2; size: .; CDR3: CASSIVAAANTGELFF; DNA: TGTGCCAGTAGTATAGTAGCGGCAGCGAACACCGGGGAGCTGTTTTTT
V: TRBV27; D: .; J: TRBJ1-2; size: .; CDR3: CASSRGYGYTF; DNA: TGTGCCAGCAGTCGGGGGTACGGCTACACCTTC
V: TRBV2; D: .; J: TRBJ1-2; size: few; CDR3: CASSKWTDRGYTF; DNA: TGTGCCAGCAGTAAGTGGACAGATCGGGGCTACACCTTC